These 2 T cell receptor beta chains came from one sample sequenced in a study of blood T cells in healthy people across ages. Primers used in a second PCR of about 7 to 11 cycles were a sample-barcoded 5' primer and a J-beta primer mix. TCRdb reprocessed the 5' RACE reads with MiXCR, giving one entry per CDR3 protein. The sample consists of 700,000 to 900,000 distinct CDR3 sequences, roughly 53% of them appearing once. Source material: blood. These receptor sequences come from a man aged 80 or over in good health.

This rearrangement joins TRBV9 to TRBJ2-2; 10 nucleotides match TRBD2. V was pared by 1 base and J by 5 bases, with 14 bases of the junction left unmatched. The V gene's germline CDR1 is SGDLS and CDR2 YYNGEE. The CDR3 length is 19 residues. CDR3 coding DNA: TGTGCCAGCAGCGTAAGATCCCGGGCTAGCGGGAGTAATACCGGGGAGCTGTTTTTT. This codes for CASSVRSRASGSNTGELFF. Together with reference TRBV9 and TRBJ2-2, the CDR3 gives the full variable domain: DSGVTQTPKHLITATGQRVTLRCSPRSGDLSVYWYQQSLDQGLQFLIQYYNGEERAKGNILERFSAQQFPDLHSELNLSSLELGDSALYFCASSVRSRASGSNTGELFFGEGSRLTVL.

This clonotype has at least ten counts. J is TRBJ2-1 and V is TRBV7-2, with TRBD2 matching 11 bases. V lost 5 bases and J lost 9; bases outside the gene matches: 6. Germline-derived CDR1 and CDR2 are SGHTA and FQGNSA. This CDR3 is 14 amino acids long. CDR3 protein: CASSPTGLAGEQFF. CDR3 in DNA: TGTGCCAGCAGCCCCACCGGACTAGCGGGTGAGCAGTTCTTC.